The following is a T cell receptor beta chain sequence with its context. No antigen is known for it. These data are taken from a study of cytomegalovirus exposure and HLA in healthy donors. Regarding the study as a whole: A missense DCLRE1C variant was associated with V- and J-gene trimming of TCR beta chains in a later analysis, and an independent cohort replicated the association. A later analysis found that most CMV-associated TCR beta chains appeared HLA-restricted.

The CDR3 spans 12 residues. Germline CDR1 is LNHDA and CDR2 is SQIVND (reference sequence). Losses at the gene ends were 10 bases for V and 6 bases for J; bases not matched to a gene: 8. With 60 Vbeta and 13 Jbeta primers, the PCR was carried out. Sequencing used immunoSEQ multiplex PCR; TCRdb keeps in-frame clones, though not all of them. This table has under 200,000 clones, about three quarters appearing once. The sample consisted of PBMCs. The gene calls are TRBV19 and TRBJ1-2, with 7 positions matching TRBD1. The sequence was obtained from a man in his forties or fifties in good health and CMV-seronegative. CDR3 region: CATRGAGDGYTF. CDR3 coding DNA: TGTGCCACCAGGGGGGCAGGGGATGGCTACACCTTC. Full variable domain (remainder filled in from reference TRBV19 and TRBJ1-2): DGGITQSPKYLFRKEGQNVTLSCEQNLNHDAMYWYRQDPGQGLRLIYYSQIVNDFQKGDIAEGYSVSREKKESFPLTVTSAQKNPTAFYLCATRGAGDGYTFGSGTRLTVV.